The rows below give T cell receptor beta chains drawn from one sample of a study of beta chain features in type 1 diabetes. Using immunoSEQ multiplex PCR, the repertoire was profiled, and TCRdb retains in-frame clones only, with some absent. Of about 220,000 clones in the sample, approximately 10% are singletons; the top ten hold 1% to 1.5%. The sequencing input was central memory CD4+ T cells from blood. The receptors stem from a man between 18 and 29 years old in good health. The CDR3 runs from the conserved cysteine through the conserved F or W. The D gene is left open where the match is weak. Clone sizes are given selectively: once, few, many, or a class where the clone is expanded.

D: NA; V: TRBV19; size: NA; J: TRBJ1-2; DNA: TGTGCCAGTGGCGGGGGTGGCTACACCTTC; CDR3: CASGGGGYTF
D: TRBD1; V: TRBV5-1; size: NA; J: TRBJ1-4; DNA: TGCGCCAGCAGCCTAGGGGGCGCGAATGAAAAACTGTTTTTT; CDR3: CASSLGGANEKLFF
D: NA; V: TRBV6-5; size: few; J: TRBJ2-3; DNA: TGTGCCAGCCGCTCCGCAGGCACAGATACGCAGTATTTT; CDR3: CASRSAGTDTQYF
D: TRBD2; V: TRBV6-5; size: NA; J: TRBJ2-3; DNA: TGTGCCACTCGACTAGCGGGAAGGGTTACAGATACGCAGTATTTT; CDR3: CATRLAGRVTDTQYF
D: TRBD1; V: TRBV6-5; size: few; J: TRBJ2-1; DNA: TGTGCCAGCAGCCGACAGGGGGCCTACAATGAGCAGTTCTTC; CDR3: CASSRQGAYNEQFF
D: TRBD2; V: TRBV29-1; size: NA; J: TRBJ2-1; DNA: TGCAGCGTATGGGGCGGGAGGAGTGGTGAGCAGTTCTTC; CDR3: CSVWGGRSGEQFF
D: TRBD1; V: TRBV29-1; size: NA; J: TRBJ2-7; DNA: TGCAGCGTCACCCGGGACAGGGGAGGCGAGCAGTACTTC; CDR3: CSVTRDRGGEQYF
D: TRBD1; V: TRBV10-3; size: few; J: TRBJ1-1; DNA: TGTGCCGCCAGAAGGACAGGGGGTAACATGAACACTGAAGCTTTCTTT; CDR3: CAARRTGGNMNTEAFF
D: NA; V: TRBV7-9; size: few; J: TRBJ2-5; DNA: TGTGCCAGCAGCATCGGGACGGTGCAAGAGACCCAGTACTTC; CDR3: CASSIGTVQETQYF
D: NA; V: TRBV20-1; size: NA; J: TRBJ1-2; DNA: TGCAGTGCTAGCCAGGACTATGGCTACACCTTC; CDR3: CSASQDYGYTF
D: TRBD2; V: TRBV6-5; size: NA; J: TRBJ2-7; DNA: TGTGCCAGCAGAGGCGGGAGGCTCTACGAGCAGTACTTC; CDR3: CASRGGRLYEQYF
D: TRBD1; V: TRBV5-1; size: few; J: TRBJ2-5; DNA: TGCGCCAGCAGCGCGATGGGGACAGGGTCGGAAGAGACCCAGTACTTC; CDR3: CASSAMGTGSEETQYF
D: NA; V: TRBV6-1; size: NA; J: TRBJ1-1; DNA: TGTGCCAGCAGTGTTACACTTCGGACTGAAGCTTTCTTT; CDR3: CASSVTLRTEAFF
D: TRBD2; V: TRBV7-8; size: few; J: TRBJ2-7; DNA: TGTGCCAGCAGCCTAAGGACTAGCGGAATGTACTGGCCCTCCGAGCAGTACTTC; CDR3: CASSLRTSGMYWPSEQYF
D: TRBD2; V: TRBV18; size: few; J: TRBJ2-1; DNA: TGTGCCAGCTCACCACTATTGACGACTAGCGGGAGGACATCCTACAATGAGCAGTTCTTC; CDR3: CASSPLLTTSGRTSYNEQFF
D: NA; V: TRBV7-9; size: many; J: TRBJ2-1; DNA: TGTGCCAGCAGCTTAGGGCAGGGCTTTCGCAATGAGCAGTTCTTC; CDR3: CASSLGQGFRNEQFF
D: TRBD2; V: TRBV7-2; size: NA; J: TRBJ2-5; DNA: TGTGCCAGCAGCACCGGGACTAGCGGGAGGAAGGAGACCCAGTACTTC; CDR3: CASSTGTSGRKETQYF
D: NA; V: TRBV6-6; size: NA; J: TRBJ2-1; DNA: TGTGCCAGCAGTTATCCAGCGGGTCCAAAAAACAATGAGCAGTTCTTC; CDR3: CASSYPAGPKNNEQFF
D: NA; V: TRBV7-2; size: NA; J: TRBJ2-5; DNA: TGTGCCAGCAGGCGACAAGAGGCCCAGTACTTC; CDR3: CASRRQEAQYF
D: TRBD2; V: TRBV29-1; size: many; J: TRBJ2-3; DNA: TGCAGCGTTGGGGTGGGTGCTAACCGGGAGGCGCAGTATTTT; CDR3: CSVGVGANREAQYF
D: NA; V: TRBV27; size: NA; J: TRBJ1-2; DNA: TGTGCCAGCAGTGACCCTAGATGGGGGGTGTATGGCTACACCTTC; CDR3: CASSDPRWGVYGYTF
D: NA; V: TRBV7-6; size: NA; J: TRBJ2-3; DNA: TGTGCCAGCAGCCCATCGAAGGGCACAGATACGCAGTATTTT; CDR3: CASSPSKGTDTQYF
D: NA; V: TRBV2; size: few; J: TRBJ2-1; DNA: TGTGCCAGCAGTGAGAGTGTGGGCAATGAGCAGTTCTTC; CDR3: CASSESVGNEQFF
D: TRBD1; V: TRBV29-1; size: few; J: TRBJ2-3; DNA: TGCAGCCTTGCGGACAGGGGCCCGACAGATACGCAGTATTTT; CDR3: CSLADRGPTDTQYF
D: TRBD2; V: TRBV27; size: few; J: TRBJ2-7; DNA: TGTGCCAGCAGTTTCTACGGGACTAGCGGACCCTACGAGCAGTACTTC; CDR3: CASSFYGTSGPYEQYF
D: TRBD2; V: TRBV28; size: few; J: TRBJ2-7; DNA: TGTGCCAGCAGTCCAACGACTAGCGGGTTTTCCGAGCAGTACTTC; CDR3: CASSPTTSGFSEQYF
D: NA; V: TRBV2; size: few; J: TRBJ2-5; DNA: TGTGCCAGCAGTTCTTCCGTCGGCGAGACCCAGTACTTC; CDR3: CASSSSVGETQYF
D: NA; V: TRBV29-1; size: few; J: TRBJ1-2; DNA: TGCAGCGTTGCGGCTGAACAGTGGGGCTACACCTTC; CDR3: CSVAAEQWGYTF
D: NA; V: TRBV7-9; size: NA; J: TRBJ2-5; DNA: TGTGCCAGCAGCATACTAGCAAGAGAGACCCAGTACTTC; CDR3: CASSILARETQYF
D: NA; V: TRBV5-6; size: many; J: TRBJ2-1; DNA: TGTGCCAGCAGCAGGTACCTATACAATGAGCAGTTCTTC; CDR3: CASSRYLYNEQFF
D: NA; V: TRBV6-6; size: NA; J: TRBJ1-2; DNA: TGTGCCAGCAGGATTTACGCAGAGTCAGGAGGCTACACCTTC; CDR3: CASRIYAESGGYTF
D: TRBD2; V: TRBV28; size: many; J: TRBJ2-7; DNA: TGTGCCAGCAGTTTCTACGGGACTAGTCGCAAAGAGCAGTACTTC; CDR3: CASSFYGTSRKEQYF
D: TRBD2; V: TRBV10-2; size: NA; J: TRBJ2-3; DNA: TGCGCCAGCAGTGAGTCAGCGGGATCGTTTGTAAATACGCAGTATTTT; CDR3: CASSESAGSFVNTQYF
D: TRBD1; V: TRBV13; size: few; J: TRBJ2-7; DNA: TGTGCCAGCAGCCAGGGGACAGGGCTCTACTACGAGCAGTACTTC; CDR3: CASSQGTGLYYEQYF
D: TRBD2; V: TRBV10-3; size: NA; J: TRBJ2-1; DNA: TGTGCCATCGGGGGGGATGCTCCGATCAATGAGCAGTTCTTC; CDR3: CAIGGDAPINEQFF
D: TRBD2; V: TRBV4-2; size: few; J: TRBJ2-3; DNA: TGTGCCAGCAGCCAAGATACTAGCGGGAGGATAAGAGGGCGGGCAGATACGCAGTATTTT; CDR3: CASSQDTSGRIRGRADTQYF
D: TRBD2; V: TRBV11-2; size: few; J: TRBJ2-3; DNA: TGTGCCAGCAGCTCAGCGGCGGGAGCCACCACAGATACGCAGTATTTT; CDR3: CASSSAAGATTDTQYF
D: TRBD1; V: TRBV28; size: NA; J: TRBJ2-7; DNA: TGTGCCAGCAGGCAGGGGGCCTACGAGCAGTACTTC; CDR3: CASRQGAYEQYF
D: TRBD2; V: TRBV7-2; size: NA; J: TRBJ2-7; DNA: TGTGCCAGCAGCTTAGACGGGAGGGGCTACGAGCAGTACTTC; CDR3: CASSLDGRGYEQYF
D: NA; V: TRBV29-1; size: few; J: TRBJ2-3; DNA: TGCAGCGTTGCCGTACCCTCAGATACGCAGTATTTT; CDR3: CSVAVPSDTQYF
D: TRBD1; V: TRBV28; size: NA; J: TRBJ1-2; DNA: TGTGCCAGCAGTTCCCCCGGAGGGGGCGAAGATGGCTACACCTTC; CDR3: CASSSPGGGEDGYTF
D: NA; V: TRBV30; size: few; J: TRBJ1-5; DNA: TGTGCCTGGACAAACAGCCCCAATCAGCCCCAGCATTTT; CDR3: CAWTNSPNQPQHF
D: NA; V: TRBV7-2; size: few; J: TRBJ2-7; DNA: TGTGCCAGCAGCTCCCCATGGTCCGGACCTGATTTC; CDR3: CASSSPWSGPDF
D: NA; V: TRBV15; size: few; J: TRBJ1-2; DNA: TGTGCCACCAGCAGAGATTTGACAGGTGGCTACACCTTC; CDR3: CATSRDLTGGYTF
D: TRBD2; V: TRBV5-1; size: few; J: TRBJ2-2; DNA: TGCGCCAGCAGCCGGACTAGCGGATACACCGGGGAGCTGTTTTTT; CDR3: CASSRTSGYTGELFF
D: TRBD1; V: TRBV10-1; size: few; J: TRBJ2-7; DNA: TGCGCCAGCTCCCGGACAGGGGGCTACGAGCAGTACTTC; CDR3: CASSRTGGYEQYF
D: TRBD2; V: TRBV14; size: NA; J: TRBJ2-7; DNA: TGTGCCAGCAGCCAACAGCGGGAGAGCTACGAGCAGTACTTC; CDR3: CASSQQRESYEQYF
D: NA; V: TRBV30; size: NA; J: TRBJ1-5; DNA: TGTGCCTGGAGTGTCCTTGGCAGGGGAGGCAATCAGCCCCAGCATTTT; CDR3: CAWSVLGRGGNQPQHF
D: NA; V: TRBV5-6; size: NA; J: TRBJ2-7; DNA: TGTGCCAGCAGCTTCCGGGACACTCTTACCTACGAGCAGTACTTC; CDR3: CASSFRDTLTYEQYF
D: TRBD2; V: TRBV6-5; size: NA; J: TRBJ2-1; DNA: TGTGCCAGCAGGGGACTAGCGGGGTTCAATGAGCAGTTCTTC; CDR3: CASRGLAGFNEQFF
D: TRBD2; V: TRBV7-3; size: few; J: TRBJ2-5; DNA: TGTGCCAGCAGCTTGAGCGGGGGGACCCAAGAGACCCAGTACTTC; CDR3: CASSLSGGTQETQYF
D: NA; V: TRBV29-1; size: many; J: TRBJ2-3; DNA: TGCAGCGTTGAGGTCAGGGGCACGGGTACGCAGTATTTT; CDR3: CSVEVRGTGTQYF
D: NA; V: TRBV4-2; size: few; J: TRBJ2-3; DNA: TGTGCCAGCAGCCAAGATATTGCCCGGCCGGGAGTGGCAGATACGCAGTATTTT; CDR3: CASSQDIARPGVADTQYF
D: NA; V: TRBV29-1; size: NA; J: TRBJ2-5; DNA: TGCAGCGGCCGGGACGACCAAGAGACCCAGTACTTC; CDR3: CSGRDDQETQYF
D: NA; V: TRBV4-3; size: medium-sized; J: TRBJ2-1; DNA: TGCGCCAGCAGCCAAGGGCGTCTAGCCAATGAGCAGTTCTTC; CDR3: CASSQGRLANEQFF
D: TRBD2; V: TRBV7-8; size: few; J: TRBJ2-2; DNA: TGTGCCAGCAGCTTAAGAGCTAGCGGGAATGCCGGGGAGCTGTTTTTT; CDR3: CASSLRASGNAGELFF
D: NA; V: TRBV25-1; size: NA; J: TRBJ2-2; DNA: TGTGCCAGCAGTGAATACCAGTTTAACACCGGGGAGCTGTTTTTT; CDR3: CASSEYQFNTGELFF
D: NA; V: TRBV11-2; size: NA; J: TRBJ2-7; DNA: TGTGCCAGCGTCTGGAACAGGCACGGGCCCGAGCAGTACTTC; CDR3: CASVWNRHGPEQYF
D: NA; V: TRBV18; size: NA; J: TRBJ1-1; DNA: TGTGCCAGCTCACTAAACTTTCAGGGAGGGAACACTGAAGCTTTCTTT; CDR3: CASSLNFQGGNTEAFF